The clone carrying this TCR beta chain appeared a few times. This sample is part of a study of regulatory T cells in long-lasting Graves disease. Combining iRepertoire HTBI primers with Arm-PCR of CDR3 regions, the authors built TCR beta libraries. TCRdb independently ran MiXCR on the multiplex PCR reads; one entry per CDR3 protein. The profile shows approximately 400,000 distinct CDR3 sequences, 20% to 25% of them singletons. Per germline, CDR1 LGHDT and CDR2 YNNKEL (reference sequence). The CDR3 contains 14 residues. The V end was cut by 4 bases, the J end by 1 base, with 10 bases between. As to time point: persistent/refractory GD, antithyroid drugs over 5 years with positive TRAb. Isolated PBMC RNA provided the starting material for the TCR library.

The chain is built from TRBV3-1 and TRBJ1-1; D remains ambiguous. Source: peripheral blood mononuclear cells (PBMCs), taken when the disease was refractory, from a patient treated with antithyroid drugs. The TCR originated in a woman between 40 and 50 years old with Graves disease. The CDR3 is CASSRGIGNTEAFF. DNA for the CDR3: TGTGCCAGCAGCCGGGGAATTGGGAACACTGAAGCTTTCTTT.